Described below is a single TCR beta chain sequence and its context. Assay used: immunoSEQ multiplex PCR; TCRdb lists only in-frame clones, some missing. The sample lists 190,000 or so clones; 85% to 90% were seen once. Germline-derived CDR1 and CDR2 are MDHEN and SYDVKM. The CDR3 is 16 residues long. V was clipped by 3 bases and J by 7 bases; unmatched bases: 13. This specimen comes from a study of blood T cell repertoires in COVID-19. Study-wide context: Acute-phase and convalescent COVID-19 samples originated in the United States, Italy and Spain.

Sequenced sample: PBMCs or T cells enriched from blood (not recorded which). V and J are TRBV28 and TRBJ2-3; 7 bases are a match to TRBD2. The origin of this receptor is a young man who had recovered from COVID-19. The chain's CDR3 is CASSLGGVVKANTQYF. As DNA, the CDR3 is TGTGCCAGCAGTTTGGGGGGGGTGGTAAAAGCCAATACGCAGTATTTT.